The 7 T cell receptor delta chains given below trace back to one sample, sequenced in a study of gamma-delta chains in newborns, infants, children. TCRdb reanalysed the reads via CATT. Of about 6,100 delta-chain clones in the sample, approximately 1.8% were seen once. Sequencing input: blood. The origin of the receptors is a child who was a newborn, infant or young child, either healthy, febrile or measles-vaccinated (not recorded which).

This clone was picked up a small number of times. This sequence may be a read error, since a much larger clone differs from it by one base. The same CDR3 can be traced to other DNA sequences in this sample. This chain connects TRDV2 to TRDJ3, with 13 bases that match TRDD3. Germline CDR1 is GEAIGNYY and CDR2 is EKD. The junction had 9 bases not matched to a gene; V was cut back by 2 bases and J by 3 bases. The CDR3 length is 20 residues. The CDR3 loop is CACDKVLGDTSGWDTRQMFF. For the CDR3, the DNA is TGTGCCTGTGACAAAGTACTGGGGGATACGAGCGGCTGGGACACCCGACAGATGTTTTTC.

This clone was recorded many times. A read error likely explains this, since a far larger clone differs by one base. The chain is built from TRDV2 and TRDJ3; 10 bases map to TRDD3. This CDR3 region has 18 residues. Germline assignment: CDR1 GEAIGNYY and CDR2 EKD. CDR3 nucleotides: TGTGCCTGTGGCACCGCTGGGGGATACTCCTGGGACACCCGACAGATGTTTTTC. Protein sequence: CACGTAGGYSWDTRQMFF.

This clone counts as large. Other DNA sequences in the sample encode the same CDR3. This sequence joins TRDV2 and TRDJ2; 12 bases map to TRDD3. The CDR3 extends over 15 amino acids. The germline V gene has CDR1 GEAIGNYY and CDR2 EKD. The V gene end was trimmed by 2 bases and the J gene end by 4 bases; junction bases not matched to a gene: 1. The CDR3 region is CACDILGDTTAQLFF. CDR3 DNA sequence: TGTGCCTGTGACATACTGGGGGATACGACAGCACAACTCTTCTTT.

This clone was detected a few times. A read error may explain this, as a much larger clone is one base away. This specimen includes other DNA sequences encoding the same CDR3. The rearrangement uses TRDV2 and TRDJ3, with a weak D call TRDD3 (6 bases). There are 21 residues in the CDR3. In germline, CDR1 is GEAIGNYY, CDR2 EKD. The CDR3 nucleotides are TGTGCCTGTGACACCGTTCAAGAATATTGGGGGCTTACCTGGGACACCCGGCAGATGTTTTTC. This translates into CACDTVQEYWGLTWDTRQMFF.

This clone was picked up a small number of times. Possible read error: a much larger clone is one base away. Other nucleotide sequences from this sample produce the same CDR3. The J gene is TRDJ3, the V gene TRDV2; D is possibly TRDD2 or TRDD3 (5 bases each). The germline V gene has CDR1 GEAIGNYY and CDR2 EKD. This CDR3 spans 20 amino acids. The chain's CDR3 is CACDTVQVPQLSWDTRQMFF. CDR3 DNA sequence: TGTGCCTGTGACACGGTCCAAGTACCGCAACTTTCCTGGGACACCCGCCAGATGTTTTTC.

This clone was detected only a few times. Sequence at one end of the junction differs from germline and may be a read error. The chain couples TRDV2 to TRDJ2, with a tentative D call TRDD3 (5 bases). Germline V CDR1 and CDR2: GEAIGNYY, EKD. The CDR3 runs to 20 residues. DNA for the CDR3: TGTGCCTGTGACACCGTGGGAAGACTGGTGATCGACCCTTTGACAGCCCAACTCTTCTTT. Amino acid sequence: CACDTVGRLVIDPLTAQLFF.

This clone is medium-sized in the sample. Within the sample, other DNA sequences also encode this same CDR3. CDR3 in DNA: TGTGCCTGTGACACCCTGGGGGATGTCCCCTCCTGGGACACCCGACAGATGTTTTTC. Translating gives CACDTLGDVPSWDTRQMFF. The chain uses TRDV2 and TRDJ3; 9 bases align to TRDD3. The CDR3 contains 19 residues. CDR1 and CDR2 from the germline V gene are GEAIGNYY and EKD. The junction had 5 bases not matched to a gene; V was cut back by 0 bases and J by 0 bases.